The clone carrying this TCR beta chain turned up a few times. CDR1 and CDR2 (germline): MNHNS, SASEGT. This CDR3 comprises 14 residues. J gave up 0 bases and V 7 bases, and 6 bases lay outside the gene matches. The entry originates in a study of T cells after yellow fever vaccination. TCRdb ran MiXCR on the 5' RACE reads and lists one entry per CDR3 protein. The table lists a few hundred thousand distinct CDR3 sequences, about a sixth of them singletons. The sequences come from PBMCs, collected around 5 days after the first yellow fever vaccination. This clonotype originated in a man younger than 35 who received the YFV17D yellow fever vaccine. The chain employs TRBV6-1 and TRBJ2-7; 7 bases map to TRBD2. This chain's CDR3 is CASKLSGLSYEQYF. CDR3 DNA sequence: TGTGCCAGCAAACTTAGCGGGCTCTCCTACGAGCAGTACTTC.